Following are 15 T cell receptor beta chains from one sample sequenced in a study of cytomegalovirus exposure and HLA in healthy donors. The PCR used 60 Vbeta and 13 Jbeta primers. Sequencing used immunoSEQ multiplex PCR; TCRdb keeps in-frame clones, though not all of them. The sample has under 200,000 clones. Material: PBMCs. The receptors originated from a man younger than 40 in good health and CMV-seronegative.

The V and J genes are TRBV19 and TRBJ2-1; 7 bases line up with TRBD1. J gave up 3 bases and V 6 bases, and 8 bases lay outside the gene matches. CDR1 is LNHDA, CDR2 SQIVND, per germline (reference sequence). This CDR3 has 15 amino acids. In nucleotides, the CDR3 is TGTGCCAGTAGCGATAACAGGGGATTCTACAATGAGCAGTTCTTC. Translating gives CASSDNRGFYNEQFF.

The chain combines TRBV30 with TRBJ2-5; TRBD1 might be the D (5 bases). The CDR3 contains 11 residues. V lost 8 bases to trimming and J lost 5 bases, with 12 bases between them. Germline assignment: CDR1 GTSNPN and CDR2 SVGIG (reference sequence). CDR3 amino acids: CAIGQAETQYF. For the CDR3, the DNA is TGTGCCATCGGACAAGCGGAGACCCAGTACTTC.

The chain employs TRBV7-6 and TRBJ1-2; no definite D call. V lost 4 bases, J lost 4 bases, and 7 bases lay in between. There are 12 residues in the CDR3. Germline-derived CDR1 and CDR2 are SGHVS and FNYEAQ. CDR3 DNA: TGTGCCAGCAGCTCCCCTCCCTATGGCTACACCTTC. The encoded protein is CASSSPPYGYTF.

CDR3: CASSLTSSGGAADTQYF. The CDR3 DNA sequence: TGCGCCAGCAGCCTGACCTCTAGCGGGGGGGCCGCAGATACGCAGTATTTT. The rearrangement joins TRBV5-1 to TRBJ2-3, with 12 bases lining up with TRBD2. CDR1 and CDR2 from the germline V gene are SGHRS and YFSETQ. J was trimmed by 4 bases and V by 4 bases; bases with no gene match: 10. CDR3 length: 17 residues.

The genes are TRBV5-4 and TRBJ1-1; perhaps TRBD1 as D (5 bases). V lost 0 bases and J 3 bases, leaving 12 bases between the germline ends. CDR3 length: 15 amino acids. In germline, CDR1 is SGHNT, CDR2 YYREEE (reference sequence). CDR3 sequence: CASSLGTGGHTEAFF. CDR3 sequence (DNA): TGTGCCAGCAGCTTGGGCACGGGGGGTCACACTGAAGCTTTCTTT.

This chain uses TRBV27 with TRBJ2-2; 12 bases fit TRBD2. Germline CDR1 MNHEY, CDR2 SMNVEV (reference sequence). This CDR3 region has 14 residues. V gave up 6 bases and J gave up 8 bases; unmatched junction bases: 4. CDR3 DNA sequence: TGTGCCAGCAGGGGACTAGCGGGCTGGGGGGAGCTGTTTTTT. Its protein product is CASRGLAGWGELFF.

The CDR3 spells CASSAAGTGPKGYTF. DNA for the CDR3: TGTGCCAGCAGCGCAGCCGGGACAGGCCCCAAAGGCTACACCTTC. This chain joins TRBV7-9 and TRBJ1-2, with 8 bases matching TRBD1. The junction had 13 bases not matched to a gene; V was cut back by 5 bases and J by 8 bases. The length of the CDR3 is 15 residues. In germline, CDR1 is SEHNR, CDR2 FQNEAQ (reference sequence). Variable domain in full (rest from reference TRBV7-9 and TRBJ1-2): DTGVSQNPRHKITKRGQNVTFRCDPISEHNRLYWYRQTLGQGPEFLTYFQNEAQLEKSRLLSDRFSAERPKGSFSTLEIQRTEQGDSAMYLCASSAAGTGPKGYTFGSGTRLTVV.

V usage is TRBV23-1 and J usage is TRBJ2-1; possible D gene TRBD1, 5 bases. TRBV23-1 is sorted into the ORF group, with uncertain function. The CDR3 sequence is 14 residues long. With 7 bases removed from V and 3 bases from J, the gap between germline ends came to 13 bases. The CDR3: CASTSRAFYNEQFF. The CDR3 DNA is TGCGCCAGCACTTCCAGGGCCTTCTACAATGAGCAGTTCTTC.

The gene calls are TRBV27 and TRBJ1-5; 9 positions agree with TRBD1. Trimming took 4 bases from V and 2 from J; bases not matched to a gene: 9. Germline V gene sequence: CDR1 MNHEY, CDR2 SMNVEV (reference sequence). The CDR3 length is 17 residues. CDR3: CASSSITGGIGNQPQHF. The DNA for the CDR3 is TGTGCCAGCAGTTCCATCACAGGGGGCATAGGCAATCAGCCCCAGCATTTT.

The CDR3 DNA reads TGTGCCAGCAGCCAGGTACAGGGGGCCTTTGGAAACACCATATATTTT. Encoded protein: CASSQVQGAFGNTIYF. V gene TRBV7-2 combines with J gene TRBJ1-3; TRBD1 aligns across 9 bases. V lost 5 bases and J lost 3; bases outside the gene matches: 8. Germline V CDR1 and CDR2: SGHTA, FQGNSA. This CDR3 is 16 amino acids long.

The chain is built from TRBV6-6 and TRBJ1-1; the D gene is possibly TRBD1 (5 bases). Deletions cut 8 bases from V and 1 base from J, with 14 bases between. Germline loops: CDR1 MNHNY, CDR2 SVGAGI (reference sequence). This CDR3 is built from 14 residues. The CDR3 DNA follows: TGTGCCAGCTCTACAAGAGGACAGAACACTGAAGCTTTCTTT. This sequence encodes CASSTRGQNTEAFF.

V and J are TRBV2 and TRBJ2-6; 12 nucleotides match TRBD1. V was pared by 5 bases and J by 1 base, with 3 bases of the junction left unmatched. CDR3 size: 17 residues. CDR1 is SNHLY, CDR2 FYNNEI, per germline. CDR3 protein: CASSRDRGQSGANVLTF. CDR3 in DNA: TGTGCCAGCAGTAGGGACAGGGGGCAATCTGGGGCCAACGTCCTGACTTTC.

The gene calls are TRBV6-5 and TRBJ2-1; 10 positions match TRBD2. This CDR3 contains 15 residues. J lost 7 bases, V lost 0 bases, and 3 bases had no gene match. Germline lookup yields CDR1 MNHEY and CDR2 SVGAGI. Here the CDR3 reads CASSYSLAGENEQFF. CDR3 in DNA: TGTGCCAGCAGTTACTCGCTAGCGGGAGAGAATGAGCAGTTCTTC.

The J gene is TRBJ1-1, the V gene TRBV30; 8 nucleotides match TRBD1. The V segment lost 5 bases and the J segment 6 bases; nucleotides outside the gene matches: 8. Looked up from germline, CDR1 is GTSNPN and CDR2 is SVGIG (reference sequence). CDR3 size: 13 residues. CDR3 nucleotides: TGTGCCTGGTCCCCCCAGGGGGCTGCTGAAGCTTTCTTT. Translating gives CAWSPQGAAEAFF.

The CDR3 DNA reads as TGTGCCAGCAGCCAAGATTCCGGGTCCGATCAGCCCCAGCATTTT. Its protein product is CASSQDSGSDQPQHF. The rearrangement joins TRBV4-2 to TRBJ1-5; unclear D gene. V gave up 0 bases and J gave up 5 bases, with 11 bases separating them. The CDR3 is made up of 15 amino acids. Germline CDR1 LGHNA, CDR2 YNFKEQ.